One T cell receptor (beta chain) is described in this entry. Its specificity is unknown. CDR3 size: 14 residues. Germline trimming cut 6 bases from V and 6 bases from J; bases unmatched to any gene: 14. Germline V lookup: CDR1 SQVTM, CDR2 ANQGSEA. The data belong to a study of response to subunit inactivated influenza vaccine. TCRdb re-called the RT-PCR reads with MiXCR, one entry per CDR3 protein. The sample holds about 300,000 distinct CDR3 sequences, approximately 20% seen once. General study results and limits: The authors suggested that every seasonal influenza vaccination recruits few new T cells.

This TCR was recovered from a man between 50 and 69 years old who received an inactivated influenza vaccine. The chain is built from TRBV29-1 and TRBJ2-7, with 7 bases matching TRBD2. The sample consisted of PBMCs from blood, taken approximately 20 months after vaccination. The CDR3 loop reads CSVQTGGSLLEQYF. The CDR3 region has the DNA TGCAGCGTCCAAACCGGCGGGAGTCTCCTCGAGCAGTACTTC.